Included here is one T cell receptor beta chain sequence, with context. Its target is not known. PCR involved 60 Vbeta and 13 Jbeta primers. Data came from immunoSEQ multiplex PCR; TCRdb stores just in-frame clones and leaves some out. The data hold under 200,000 clones, with around 80% observed a single time. The data were taken from a study of cytomegalovirus exposure and HLA in healthy donors. Germline assignment: CDR1 SGHRS and CDR2 YFSETQ. The CDR3 covers 13 residues. V lost 7 bases and J 3 bases, leaving 13 bases between the germline ends. Notes on the study in general: Some V segments could not be told apart, so they were left out, TRBV6-2 and TRBV6-3 among them.

This clonotype was obtained from a woman aged 45-60 years in good health and CMV-seronegative. The J gene is TRBJ2-5, the V gene TRBV5-1; D possibly corresponds to TRBD2 (6 bases). The specimen sequenced was PBMCs. CDR3 residues: CASAPGAEETQYF. The DNA of the CDR3 is TGCGCCAGCGCCCCGGGAGCGGAAGAGACCCAGTACTTC.